The T cell receptor (beta chain) described here comes from a study of T cell responses to AZD1222 COVID-19 vaccine. In the study overall: Second-dose timings of about 4 or about 12 weeks were pooled. Study-level results: Mostly white British, mostly female donors; authors suggested clonal diversity may be underestimated. The breadth and depth of Spike-specific TCRs increased once two AZD1222 doses had been given. All repertoire sampling was performed exclusively after the peak T cell response.

About this clone: No antigen is known for it.

Germline V CDR1 and CDR2: WNHNN, SYGVQD (reference sequence). The CDR3 sequence is 14 residues long. With 3 bases removed from V and 5 bases from J, the gap between germline ends came to 13 bases. Profiling relied on immunoSEQ multiplex PCR, and the TCRdb table lists in-frame clones only, not all of them. The sample shows around 200,000 clones, almost 90% of them seen only once. The TCR was taken from an adult in good health. This sample comprised peripheral blood, obtained on day 0 of AZD1222 vaccination. This chain connects TRBV10-1 to TRBJ2-5, with a possible D match to TRBD2 (6 bases). The CDR3 sequence: CASSELAERETQYF. The CDR3 DNA reads as TGCGCCAGCAGTGAATTAGCGGAGCGGGAGACCCAGTACTTC.